The 12 T cell receptor beta chains below come from one sample, sequenced in a study of healthy donors' naive CD4 and CD8 T cells. TCR libraries were built from 500 to 600 ng of total RNA by linear amplification. Each CDR3 protein gets one entry after TCRdb re-called the reads with MiXCR. The sample consists of approximately 180,000 distinct CDR3 sequences, 65% to 75% of them appearing once. The specimen was naive CD4+ and CD8+ T cells sorted from blood, pooled from several donors. All receptors come from a pool of human donors in good health; the sample pools cells from several healthy donors.

The chain couples TRBV6-5 to TRBJ1-5, with TRBD1 matching over 9 bases. The length of the CDR3 is 15 residues. Germline CDR1 and CDR2: MNHEY and SVGAGI. With 5 bases clipped from V and 5 bases from J, the junction kept 7 bases outside the gene matches. As DNA, the CDR3 is TGTGCCAGCAGTCCCGAGGGACAGGGTTATCAGCCCCAGCATTTT. It encodes CASSPEGQGYQPQHF.

The V gene is TRBV2, the J gene TRBJ2-5; D is unresolved. Germline CDR1 reads SNHLY; CDR2 reads FYNNEI. The CDR3 has 11 amino acids. V was shortened by 2 bases and J by 5 bases, with 3 bases between the two germline ends. In DNA form, the CDR3 reads TGTGCCAGCAGTGAAAGGGAGACCCAGTACTTC. Protein sequence: CASSERETQYF.

This rearrangement joins TRBV12-3 or TRBV12-4 to TRBJ2-7; D is unresolved. Trimming took off 6 bases at V and 4 bases at J, with 13 bases between the two ends. The CDR3 contains 13 residues. As DNA, the CDR3 is TGTGCCAGCAGCCCTACCCCCCGGTACGAGCAGTACTTC. This codes for CASSPTPRYEQYF.

The chain couples TRBV6-1 to TRBJ1-2; tentatively, D is TRBD1 (6 bases). The CDR3 runs to 14 residues. Trimming took 3 bases from V and 4 from J, leaving 12 bases between them. Germline V lookup: CDR1 MNHNS, CDR2 SASEGT. The CDR3 sequence is CASSELTGPYGYTF. CDR3 sequence (DNA): TGTGCCAGCAGTGAGTTGACAGGACCCTATGGCTACACCTTC.

The CDR3 reads CASSRDRGRIPGELFF. DNA for the CDR3: TGTGCCAGCAGCCGGGACAGGGGGCGTATTCCCGGGGAGCTGTTTTTT. The rearrangement links TRBV4-2 to TRBJ2-2; 12 positions match TRBD1. The junction had 6 bases not matched to a gene; V was cut back by 4 bases and J by 6 bases. The CDR3 is 16 amino acids. Germline-derived CDR1 and CDR2 are LGHNA and YNFKEQ.

The J gene is TRBJ2-1, the V gene TRBV20-1; possible D gene TRBD2, 6 bases. CDR1 is DFQATT and CDR2 is SNEGSKA in the germline V gene (reference sequence). The ends were cut back, 6 bases at V and 1 base at J, with 13 bases in the middle. The length of the CDR3 is 14 residues. The CDR3 loop reads CSALRDSSYNEQFF. The CDR3 bases are TGCAGTGCCCTCCGGGACTCTTCCTACAATGAGCAGTTCTTC.

This chain uses TRBV6-5 with TRBJ2-1, with 7 bases fitting TRBD2. The CDR3 runs 16 residues. V shed 5 bases, J shed 5 bases, and the junction held 12 bases outside the gene matches. Per the germline V gene, CDR1 is MNHEY and CDR2 is SVGAGI. Written as DNA, the CDR3 is TGTGCCAGCAGTCGCGGGACTACCGTAATTCACAATGAGCAGTTCTTC. It codes for CASSRGTTVIHNEQFF.

This chain connects TRBV5-5 to TRBJ2-4; 7 bases are a match to TRBD1. Germline-derived CDR1 and CDR2 are SGHKS and YYEKEE (reference sequence). The J segment lost 7 bases and the V segment lost 4 bases, leaving 2 bases of the junction unmatched. The CDR3 runs 12 residues. The CDR3 nucleotides read TGTGCCAGCAGCCCGGGACAGAACATTCAGTACTTC. This encodes CASSPGQNIQYF. Based on the CDR3 plus reference TRBV5-5 and TRBJ2-4, the full variable domain is DAGVTQSPTHLIKTRGQQVTLRCSPISGHKSVSWYQQVLGQGPQFIFQYYEKEERGRGNFPDRFSARQFPNYSSELNVNALLLGDSALYLCASSPGQNIQYFGAGTRLSVL.

The rearrangement links TRBV6-1 to TRBJ1-2; no clear D gene. CDR1 and CDR2 (germline): MNHNS, SASEGT. Trimming took 3 bases from V and 5 from J, leaving 10 bases between them. This CDR3 has 13 amino acids. CDR3 coding DNA: TGTGCCAGCAGTGACAGCCTGGGGTATGGCTACACCTTC. Translating it yields CASSDSLGYGYTF.

Notes on this clonotype: The junction and the germline gene differ at one end; a read error may be behind it. The chain combines TRBV27 with TRBJ2-1; D possibly matches TRBD1 or TRBD2 (5 bases each). The CDR3 loop spans 13 amino acids. Per the germline V gene, CDR1 is MNHEY and CDR2 is SMNVEV (reference sequence). This chain's CDR3 is CASSWDRLNEQLF. As DNA, the CDR3 is TGTGCCAGCAGTTGGGACCGTTTGAACGAGCAGCTCTTC.

This chain connects TRBV11-2 to TRBJ1-2; D unresolved. Germline CDR1 reads SGHAT; CDR2 reads FQNNGV. V was clipped by 5 bases and J by 5 bases, with 9 bases between them. The length of the CDR3 is 12 residues. The CDR3 bases are TGTGCCAGCAGCGCCGGCGCATATGGCTACACCTTC. Translating gives CASSAGAYGYTF.

This clonotype was observed a few times. The chain is built from TRBV29-1 and TRBJ2-1; the D is unclear. V was trimmed by 3 bases and J by 2 bases, leaving 8 bases between them. Germline CDR1 SQVTM, CDR2 ANQGSEA. This CDR3 is built from 13 residues. CDR3 sequence (DNA): TGCAGCGTTGAGGAGCGAACCTACAATGAGCAGTTCTTC. This translates into CSVEERTYNEQFF.